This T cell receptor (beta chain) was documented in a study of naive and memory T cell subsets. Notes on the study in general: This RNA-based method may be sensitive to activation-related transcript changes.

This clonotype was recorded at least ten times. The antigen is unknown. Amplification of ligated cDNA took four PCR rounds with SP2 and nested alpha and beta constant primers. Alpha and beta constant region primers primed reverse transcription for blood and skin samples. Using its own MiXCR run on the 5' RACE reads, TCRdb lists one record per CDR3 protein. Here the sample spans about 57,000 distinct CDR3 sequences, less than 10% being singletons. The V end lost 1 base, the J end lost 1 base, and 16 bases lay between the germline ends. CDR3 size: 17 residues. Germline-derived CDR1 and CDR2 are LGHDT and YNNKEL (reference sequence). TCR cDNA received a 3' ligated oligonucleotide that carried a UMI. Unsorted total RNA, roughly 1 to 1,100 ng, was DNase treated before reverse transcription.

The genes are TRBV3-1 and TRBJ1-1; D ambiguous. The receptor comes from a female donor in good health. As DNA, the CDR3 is TGTGCCAGCAGCCAAGCCCCCCCGCGGAGCCGGAACACTGAAGCTTTCTTT. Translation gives CASSQAPPRSRNTEAFF.